The subject of this entry is one TCR beta chain. This receptor's antigen is unknown. One base away there is no much larger clone; base qualities are not given. Enrolling through a virtual design, the prospective study's participants ranged in age from roughly 18 to 89 years and lived across roughly 23 United States geographic areas. To assign participants to cohorts, the prospective study relied on clinical history that participants themselves reported in a screening survey and a study questionnaire. For ImmuneRACE Cohort 3, a participant was defined as recovered based on two consecutive negative NP/OP PCR tests, clearance by a healthcare professional, or resolution of symptoms. In the prospective study, whole blood, serum and a nasopharyngeal or oropharyngeal swab were collected from each participant by mobile phlebotomists. Prospective study participants could optionally give additional blood draws and questionnaires over an approximately two-month period. Before DNA extraction, blood samples from the prospective study were shipped at room temperature or frozen.

This sample was taken from a study of blood T cell repertoires in COVID-19 (dated by TCRdb to 2019 to 2021). At the level of the whole study: The collaborator samples originated in the United States, Italy and Spain and spanned the acute and convalescent phases of COVID-19. The prospective study material was composed of cDNA or gDNA derived from T cells, B-cell-depleted T cells, or PBMCs. Subjects who had been exposed to COVID-19, were actively infected with it, or had recovered from it provided the deeply sampled blood TCRbeta repertoires that made up the dataset. The repertoires were released in a freely available public database meant as a resource for research on the immune response to SARS-CoV-2. Samples came from the ongoing ImmuneRACE study (first 160 participants) plus 1,254 subjects from 6 global collaborators. The sample metadata nearly always contained a de-identified subject ID, COVID-19 status, age in years and sex. HLA class I and class II types, where available, came from metadata supplied by the sample provider rather than from assay-based typing.

TCRbeta CDR3 regions were amplified from genomic DNA by means of the immunoSEQ Assay, a bias-controlled multiplex PCR. On the study's bioinformatics: Within the assay, amplification of reference gene primers was used to estimate how many nucleated cells each sample contained. To quantify the absolute abundance of each unique TCRbeta CDR3 rearrangement, sequence reads were collapsed and filtered. For each sample, productive Simpson clonality was calculated as the square root of Simpson's diversity index over productive rearrangements. As stored in TCRdb, this immuneACCESS dataset retains in-frame rearrangements with V and J assigned. A fraction of the clones does not appear; measured against another copy, unresolved V genes explain less than half of the discrepancy, and the remainder lacks a known reason. D and trimming were read from the DNA, whereas the V and J calls and clone size are those reported in that table. This sample holds around 170,000 clones; over 75% were observed only once. Roughly 7% of the sample is held by the ten biggest clonotypes.

General findings and caveats noted by the study authors: The quantity of clinical and demographic metadata differed by source and by participant and was supplied without curation.

From a lookup of the germline V gene, CDR1 and CDR2 are MDHEN and SYDVKM. The junction carries 9 bases between V and J, which are trimmed by 3 bases and 6 bases respectively. Its CDR3 holds 13 amino acids, cysteine through phenylalanine. The retained sequence is limited to the CDR3, 39 bases, with the frame set at the first base. Sequences were obtained from PBMCs or T cells enriched from blood (not recorded which). The TCR was taken from a woman aged 45-59 years who had recovered from COVID-19. This chain joins TRBV28 to TRBJ1-5; a tentative D call is TRBD1 (5 bases match). The CDR3 here reads CASSFRGIQPQHF. The nucleotide sequence reads TGTGCCAGCAGTTTTCGGGGGATTCAGCCCCAGCATTTT.